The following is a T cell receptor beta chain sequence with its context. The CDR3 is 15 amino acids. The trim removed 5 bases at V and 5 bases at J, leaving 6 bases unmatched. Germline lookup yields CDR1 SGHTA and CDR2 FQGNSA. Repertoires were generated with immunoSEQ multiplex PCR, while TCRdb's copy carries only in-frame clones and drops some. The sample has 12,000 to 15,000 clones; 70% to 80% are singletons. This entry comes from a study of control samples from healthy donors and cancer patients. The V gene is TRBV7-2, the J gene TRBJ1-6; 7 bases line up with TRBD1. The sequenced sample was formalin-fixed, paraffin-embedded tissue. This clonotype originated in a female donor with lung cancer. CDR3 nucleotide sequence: TGTGCCAGCAGCCCCGGACAGGCCGATAATTCACCCCTCCACTTT. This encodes CASSPGQADNSPLHF. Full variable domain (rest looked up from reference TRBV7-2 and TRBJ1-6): GAGVSQSPSNKVTEKGKDVELRCDPISGHTALYWYRQSLGQGLEFLIYFQGNSAPDKSGLPSDRFSAERTGGSVSTLTIQRTQQEDSAVYLCASSPGQADNSPLHFGNGTRLTVT.